The 29 T cell receptor beta chains below come from one sample, sequenced in a study of metastatic and nonmetastatic thyroid tumors. Until they underwent thyroid surgery, no patient had received any treatment. TCRdb reprocessed the PCR reads using MiXCR. The sample contains 45,000 or so clones, roughly 4% of which appear only once. The sequencing sample was made of blood. The receptor source for this set is a female donor with papillary thyroid cancer or a benign thyroid nodule (not recorded which). Some clones in this sample may be carry-over from other donors' samples.

At least ten counts were recorded for this clone. At one end the junction does not follow the germline gene, possibly because of a read error. The chain couples TRBV19 to TRBJ2-7, with no clear D. The germline CDR1 and CDR2 sequences are LNHDA and SQIVND (reference sequence). CDR3 length equals 11 residues. The CDR3 protein is CASSKLYAQYF. CDR3 sequence (DNA): TGTGCCAGTAGTAAACTCTACGCGCAGTACTTC.

This clone has ten or more counts. This chain uses TRBV11-2 with TRBJ2-1; the D is unclear. V shed 1 base and J shed 6 bases, with 1 base lying between them. The CDR3 consists of 11 residues. Germline V lookup: CDR1 SGHAT, CDR2 FQNNGV. The CDR3 bases are TGTGCCAGCAGCTTAGTCAATGAGCAGTTCTTC. Encoded protein: CASSLVNEQFF.

This rearrangement joins TRBV11-3 to TRBJ2-6; no clear D gene. Per germline, CDR1 SGHNT and CDR2 YENEEA. The CDR3 is 13 amino acids. Deletions cut 5 bases from V and 4 bases from J, with 6 bases between. The CDR3 DNA reads as TGTGCCAGCAGCCCTAGGGGGGCCAACGTCCTGACTTTC. Its translation: CASSPRGANVLTF. The full variable domain, rest sourced from reference TRBV11-3 and TRBJ2-6, is EAGVVQSPRYKIIEKKQPVAFWCNPISGHNTLYWYLQNLGQGPELLIRYENEEAVDDSQLPKDRFSAERLKGVDSTLKIQPAELGDSAVYLCASSPRGANVLTFGAGSRLTVL.

In this sample, this clone turned up many times. The chain links TRBV2 to TRBJ2-5; 10 positions agree with TRBD1. The CDR3 has 15 amino acids. Trimming at V came to 6 bases and at J to 5 bases, leaving 9 bases not matched to a gene. Germline V lookup: CDR1 SNHLY, CDR2 FYNNEI. The CDR3 bases are TGTGCCAGCAGGATCCGACAGGGGGCACGTGAGACCCAGTACTTC. Translated: CASRIRQGARETQYF. Based on the CDR3 plus reference TRBV2 and TRBJ2-5, the full variable domain is EPEVTQTPSHQVTQMGQEVILRCVPISNHLYFYWYRQILGQKVEFLVSFYNNEISEKSEIFDDQFSVERPDGSNFTLKIRSTKLEDSAMYFCASRIRQGARETQYFGPGTRLLVL.

This clone was seen a handful of times. The CDR3 end shows no conserved phenylalanine or tryptophan, and so a read error is likely. No DNA is shown, since the ends of the CDR3 on it are uncertain; the CDR3 is the one TCRdb lists. The chain joins TRBV9 to TRBJ2-7; the D call in the table, TRBD2, was not verified against the DNA. CDR1 is SGDLS and CDR2 is YYNGEE in the germline V gene. The CDR3 is 10 amino acids in total, end residues counted. This CDR3 reads CASSPSSGSL.

This clone was seen at least ten times. The V and J genes are TRBV7-3 and TRBJ2-5; possible D gene TRBD2, 5 bases. V lost 3 bases, J lost 5 bases, and 10 bases lay in between. Germline values: CDR1 SGHTA, CDR2 FQGTGA. The CDR3 is 13 residues long. The CDR3, as DNA: TGTGCCAGCAGCTTCGGGGTGGGGGAGACCCAGTACTTC. The encoded protein is CASSFGVGETQYF.

A remark on this clone: A read error may explain this, as a much larger clone is one base away. This sample includes further DNA sequences coding for the same CDR3. The chain combines TRBV9 with TRBJ1-6; D might be TRBD1 (5 bases). The CDR3 consists of 13 residues. Germline V CDR1 and CDR2: SGDLS, YYNGEE. CDR3 residues: CASSAALREPLHF. The CDR3 bases are TGCGCCAGCAGCGCCGCCCTCAGGGAACCCCTCCACTTT.

CDR3 nucleotides: TGTGCCAGCAGCCCCGACCAAGAGACCCAGTACTTC. Translating it yields CASSPDQETQYF. The chain combines TRBV5-4 with TRBJ2-5; D unclear. Looked up from germline, CDR1 is SGHNT and CDR2 is YYREEE (reference sequence). The length of the CDR3 is 12 residues. Between the trimmed V and J ends, which lost 4 bases and 0 bases, there was a span of 4 bases.

As regards this clone: The junction departs from germline at one end; a sequencing error may be responsible. The rearrangement uses TRBV6-1 and TRBJ1-1, with unresolved D. The CDR3 spans 14 residues. Germline CDR1 reads MNHNS; CDR2 reads SASEGT. The CDR3 loop is CAISEASSNTEAFF. CDR3 DNA sequence: TGTGCCATCAGTGAAGCGTCCTCGAACACTGAAGCTTTCTTT.

This clone turned up a few times. The chain employs TRBV6-4 and TRBJ2-3; the match to TRBD1 covers 8 bases. The CDR3 is made up of 14 amino acids. CDR1 is MRHNA and CDR2 is SNTAGT in the germline V gene. The V segment lost 0 bases and the J segment 5 bases; nucleotides outside the gene matches: 1. The CDR3 region has the DNA TGTGCCAGCAGTGACTCACAGGGGGAAGATACGCAGTATTTT. Its translation is CASSDSQGEDTQYF.

This clone showed up just a few times. The V gene is TRBV27, the J gene TRBJ1-1; no firm D call. This CDR3 has 14 residues. Trimming took off 7 bases at V and 7 bases at J, with 19 bases between the two ends. Germline V gene lookup returns CDR1 MNHEY and CDR2 SMNVEV (reference sequence). The CDR3 DNA reads as TGTGCCAGCAAGGGTAGACTCTACTCTCTTGAAGCTTTCTTT. The encoded protein is CASKGRLYSLEAFF.

This clone was counted at least ten times. This chain links TRBV4-1 with TRBJ2-5; TRBD2 matches at 11 bases. The germline V gene has CDR1 MGHRA and CDR2 YSYEKL. V lost 0 bases and J lost 1; bases outside the gene matches: 7. The CDR3 sequence is 18 residues long. The CDR3 DNA is TGCGCCAGCAGCCAAGAGTGGGCTAGCGGGAGGTTCCAAGAGACCCAGTACTTC. This sequence encodes CASSQEWASGRFQETQYF.

This clone was seen a handful of times. This chain connects TRBV6-5 to TRBJ2-1; no clear D gene. V was pared by 0 bases and J by 4 bases, with 10 bases between. The CDR3 extends over 15 amino acids. CDR1 MNHEY and CDR2 SVGAGI come from the germline V gene. The CDR3 reads CASSYSNQEYNEQFF. The CDR3 DNA follows: TGTGCCAGCAGTTACTCGAACCAGGAATACAATGAGCAGTTCTTC.

This rearrangement joins TRBV6-1 to TRBJ2-7; 13 bases map to TRBD2. CDR1 is MNHNS and CDR2 is SASEGT in the germline V gene. The CDR3 is 18 residues long. Germline trimming cut 8 bases from V and 2 bases from J; bases unmatched to any gene: 15. CDR3 in amino acids: CASRSDPRTSGGTYEQYF. In DNA, the CDR3 is TGTGCCAGCCGGTCGGACCCAAGGACTAGCGGGGGCACCTACGAGCAGTACTTC.

Turning to this clone: One base away lies a much larger clone, so this may be a sequencing read error. The chain links TRBV29-1 to TRBJ2-3; tentative D call: TRBD2 (6 bases). This CDR3 contains 14 residues. The germline V gene encodes CDR1 SQVTM and CDR2 ANQGSEA. The CDR3 sequence: CSVEAWRGTGTQYF. In nucleotides, the CDR3 is TGCAGCGTTGAAGCTTGGAGGGGCACAGGTACGCAGTATTTT.

This clone was found many times. The chain carries TRBV19 and TRBJ1-1; 11 bases line up with TRBD1. The J segment lost 4 bases and the V segment lost 4 bases, leaving 5 bases of the junction unmatched. The CDR3 is 15 amino acids. Looked up from germline, CDR1 is LNHDA and CDR2 is SQIVND (reference sequence). CDR3 sequence: CASSTRDRGGTEAFF. DNA for the CDR3: TGTGCCAGTAGTACCCGGGACAGGGGGGGCACTGAAGCTTTCTTT.

In its sample, this clone is medium-sized (0.01 to 0.1%). This chain joins TRBV6-1 and TRBJ1-2, with D unresolved. Germline lookup yields CDR1 MNHNS and CDR2 SASEGT. CDR3 length equals 12 residues. With 6 bases removed from V and 3 bases from J, the gap between germline ends came to 8 bases. The CDR3 nucleotides read TGTGCCAGCAGGGACTCCTACTATGGCTACACCTTC. Protein product: CASRDSYYGYTF.

This clone was seen repeatedly, ten times or more. This sequence joins TRBV10-3 and TRBJ2-1; 7 nucleotides align to TRBD2. Germline V gene data show CDR1 as ENHRY and CDR2 as SYGVKD. This CDR3 region has 15 residues. V dropped 3 bases and J dropped 6; count of bases not matched to a gene: 8. DNA for the CDR3: TGTGCCATCAGTGATGCGGGGAGGGGTGGCAATGAGCAGTTCTTC. Amino acid sequence: CAISDAGRGGNEQFF.

This chain uses TRBV28 with TRBJ2-7, with TRBD1 identical over 8 bases. The CDR3 has 14 amino acids. After removal of 3 bases from V and 5 bases from J, the junction contained 6 bases not matched to a gene. Germline V gives CDR1 MDHEN, CDR2 SYDVKM. CDR3 residues: CASSFSRGRDEQYF. In DNA, the CDR3 is TGTGCCAGCAGTTTTAGCAGGGGGCGGGACGAGCAGTACTTC.

V gene TRBV18 combines with J gene TRBJ2-3; possible D gene TRBD2, 5 bases. The ends were cut back, 5 bases at V and 7 bases at J, with 13 bases in the middle. This CDR3 has 13 amino acids. CDR1 and CDR2 from the germline V gene are KGHSH and LQKENI. The CDR3 region is CASSTYLAHTQYF. The CDR3 DNA sequence: TGTGCCAGCTCAACCTACCTAGCCCATACGCAGTATTTT.

Details on this clone: A clone one base away is much larger, so this may be a read error. This CDR3 is missing its conserved last phenylalanine or tryptophan, likely due to a read error. The chain employs TRBV9 and TRBJ2-1; D might be TRBD1 (7 bases). V dropped 5 bases and J dropped 5 bases, with 14 bases sitting between them. Germline V lookup: CDR1 SGDLS, CDR2 YYNGEE. The CDR3 runs 14 residues. The CDR3 reads CASRAGGSHNEQFS. CDR3 DNA: TGTGCCAGCAGAGCAGGGGGGTCCCACAATGAGCAGTTCTCC.

In its sample, this clone was seen many times. The chain employs TRBV27 and TRBJ2-3, with D possibly called TRBD1 or TRBD2 (5 bases each). Germline CDR1 MNHEY, CDR2 SMNVEV (reference sequence). This CDR3 region has 13 residues. V was trimmed by 4 bases and J by 3 bases, leaving 8 bases between them. CDR3 coding DNA: TGTGCCAGCAGTTCGTGGGGGACAGATACGCAGTATTTT. Translation: CASSSWGTDTQYF.

This clone was counted many times. The chain couples TRBV2 to TRBJ2-5; no clear D. Germline CDR1 reads SNHLY; CDR2 reads FYNNEI. This CDR3 has 17 amino acids. The V and J ends lost 3 bases and 0 bases respectively, with 17 bases between them. The CDR3 DNA sequence: TGTGCCAGCAGTGATATAAGTTTAGGGCAGTACCAAGAGACCCAGTACTTC. It translates to CASSDISLGQYQETQYF. The entire variable domain, with the rest obtained from reference TRBV2 and TRBJ2-5, is as follows: EPEVTQTPSHQVTQMGQEVILRCVPISNHLYFYWYRQILGQKVEFLVSFYNNEISEKSEIFDDQFSVERPDGSNFTLKIRSTKLEDSAMYFCASSDISLGQYQETQYFGPGTRLLVL.

V is TRBV6-4 and J is TRBJ2-2; D is uncertain. With 10 bases removed from V and 1 base from J, the gap between germline ends came to 10 bases. The CDR3 has 13 amino acids. The germline V gene has CDR1 MRHNA and CDR2 SNTAGT. CDR3: CATQRENTGELFF. CDR3 in DNA: TGTGCCACCCAAAGGGAGAACACCGGGGAGCTGTTTTTT.

In this sample, this clone turned up many times. The rearrangement links TRBV19 to TRBJ2-3, with D maybe TRBD1 (6 bases). Germline values: CDR1 LNHDA, CDR2 SQIVND (reference sequence). This CDR3 spans 15 amino acids. V was shortened by 7 bases and J by 1 base, with 15 bases between the two germline ends. The DNA of the CDR3 is TGTGCCAGTACCACACAGGGAAAACGCACAGATACGCAGTATTTT. Its translation: CASTTQGKRTDTQYF. The entire variable domain, with the rest obtained from reference TRBV19 and TRBJ2-3, is as follows: DGGITQSPKYLFRKEGQNVTLSCEQNLNHDAMYWYRQDPGQGLRLIYYSQIVNDFQKGDIAEGYSVSREKKESFPLTVTSAQKNPTAFYLCASTTQGKRTDTQYFGPGTRLTVL.

There are many counts of this clone. The chain employs TRBV20-1 and TRBJ1-2, with TRBD1 identical over 8 bases. Germline V CDR1 and CDR2: DFQATT, SNEGSKA (reference sequence). After removal of 5 bases from V and 9 bases from J, the junction contained 14 bases not matched to a gene. This CDR3 region has 14 residues. CDR3 DNA: TGCAGTGCTCAGGGGGCAACAGGGTTTTTGCGCTACACCTTC. Its translation is CSAQGATGFLRYTF.

The V gene is TRBV7-6, the J gene TRBJ2-1, with D perhaps TRBD1 (7 bases). The V gene's germline CDR1 is SGHVS and CDR2 FNYEAQ. The CDR3 runs to 18 residues. CDR3 protein: CSISLRGLEGASYNEQFF. As DNA, the CDR3 is TGTTCCATCAGCTTAAGGGGGTTGGAGGGGGCATCCTACAATGAGCAGTTCTTC.

About this clone: Because the CDR3 is missing its conserved closing phenylalanine or tryptophan, this is likely a read error. The chain joins TRBV9 to TRBJ2-1; D not certain. V was trimmed by 6 bases and J by 2 bases, leaving 12 bases between them. The CDR3 has 14 residues. CDR1 and CDR2 (germline): SGDLS, YYNGEE. The chain's CDR3 is CASITETAYNEQFC. Written as DNA, the CDR3 is TGTGCCAGCATCACCGAAACAGCCTACAATGAGCAGTTCTGC.

At least ten counts were recorded for this clone. The chain links TRBV6-1 to TRBJ2-7; perhaps TRBD1 as D (5 bases). Trimming pared 6 bases from V and 0 bases from J, leaving 12 bases between. CDR1 is MNHNS and CDR2 is SASEGT in the germline V gene. CDR3 length equals 14 residues. CDR3 residues: CASRDTGSSYEQYF. The DNA for the CDR3 is TGTGCCAGCAGAGACACAGGTAGCTCCTACGAGCAGTACTTC.